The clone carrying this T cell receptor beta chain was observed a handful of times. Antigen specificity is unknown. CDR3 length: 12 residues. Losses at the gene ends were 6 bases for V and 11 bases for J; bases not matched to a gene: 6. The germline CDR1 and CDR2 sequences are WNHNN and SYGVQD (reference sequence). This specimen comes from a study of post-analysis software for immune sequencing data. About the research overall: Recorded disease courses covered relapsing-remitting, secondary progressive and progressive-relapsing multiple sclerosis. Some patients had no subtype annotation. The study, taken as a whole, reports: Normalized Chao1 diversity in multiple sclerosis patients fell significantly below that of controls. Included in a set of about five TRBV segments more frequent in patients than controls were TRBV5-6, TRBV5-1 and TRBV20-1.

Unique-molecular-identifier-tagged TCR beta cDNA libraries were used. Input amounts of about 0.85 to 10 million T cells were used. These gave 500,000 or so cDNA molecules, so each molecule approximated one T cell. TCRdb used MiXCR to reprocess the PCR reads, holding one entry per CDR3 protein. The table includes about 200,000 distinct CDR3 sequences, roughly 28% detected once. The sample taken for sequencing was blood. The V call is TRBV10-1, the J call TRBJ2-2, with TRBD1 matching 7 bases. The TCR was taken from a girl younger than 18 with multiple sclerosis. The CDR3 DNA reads TGCGCCAGCAGACAGGGGTCTAGCGAGCTGTTTTTT. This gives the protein CASRQGSSELFF.